The sequence of this TCR beta chain was determined in a study of shared clonotypes between healthy human individuals. Looking at the study overall: CD4 naive cells filled three plates per donor, CD4 memory three, CD8 naive two and CD8 memory one.

Deep was the level at which the assay was run. Here immunoSEQ multiplex PCR was the method, and the copy in TCRdb shows in-frame clones only, minus some. The profile shows over a million clones, approximately 97% of them singletons. Germline assignment: CDR1 SGHVS and CDR2 FQNEAQ. This CDR3 has 15 residues. The V gene lost 1 base and the J gene lost 10 bases, with 19 bases spanning the gap. The specimen was naive CD4+ T cells sorted from blood. Regarding subset: CD45RA+ positively selected. The genes are TRBV7-8 and TRBJ2-5; D may be TRBD2 (7 bases). This clonotype was obtained from a man aged 25-40 years in good health. For the CDR3, the DNA is TGTGCCAGCAGCTTAGAAGGAACAGGGAGGGGTATCCAGTACTTC. Residues: CASSLEGTGRGIQYF.